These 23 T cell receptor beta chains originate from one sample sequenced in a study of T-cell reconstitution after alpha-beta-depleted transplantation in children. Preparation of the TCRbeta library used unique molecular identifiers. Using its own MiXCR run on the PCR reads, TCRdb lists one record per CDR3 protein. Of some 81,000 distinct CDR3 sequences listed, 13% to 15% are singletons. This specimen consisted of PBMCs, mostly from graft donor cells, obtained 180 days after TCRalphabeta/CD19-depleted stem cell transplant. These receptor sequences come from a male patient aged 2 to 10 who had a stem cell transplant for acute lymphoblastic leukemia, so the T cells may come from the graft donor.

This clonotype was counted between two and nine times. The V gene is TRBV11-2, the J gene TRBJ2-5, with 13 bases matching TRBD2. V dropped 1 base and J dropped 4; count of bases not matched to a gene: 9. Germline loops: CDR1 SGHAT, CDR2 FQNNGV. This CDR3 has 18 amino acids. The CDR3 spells CASSLGMGLAGSGETQYF. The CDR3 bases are TGTGCCAGCAGCTTAGGAATGGGACTAGCGGGGTCAGGAGAGACCCAGTACTTC.

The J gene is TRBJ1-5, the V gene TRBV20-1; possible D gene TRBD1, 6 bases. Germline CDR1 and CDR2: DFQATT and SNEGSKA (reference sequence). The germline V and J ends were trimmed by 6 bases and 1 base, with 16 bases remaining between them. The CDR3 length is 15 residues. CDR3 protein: CSAQRGTPSNQPQHF. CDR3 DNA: TGCAGTGCCCAGAGGGGGACCCCGAGCAATCAGCCCCAGCATTTT.

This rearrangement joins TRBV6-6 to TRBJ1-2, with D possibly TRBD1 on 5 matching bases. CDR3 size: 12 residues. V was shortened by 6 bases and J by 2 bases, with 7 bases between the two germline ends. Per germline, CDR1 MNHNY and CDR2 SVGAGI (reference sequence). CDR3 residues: CASRRGNYGYTF. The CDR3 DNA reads TGTGCCAGCAGAAGGGGAAACTATGGCTACACCTTC.

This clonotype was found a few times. CDR3 region: CASSLLTYEQYF. For the CDR3, the DNA is TGTGCCAGCAGTTTGCTTACCTACGAGCAGTACTTC. This sequence joins TRBV28 and TRBJ2-7; D is unclear. The CDR3 extends over 12 amino acids. V lost 3 bases and J 2 bases, leaving 5 bases between the germline ends. Per the germline V gene, CDR1 is MDHEN and CDR2 is SYDVKM. Drawing the rest from reference TRBV28 and TRBJ2-7, the complete variable domain is DVKVTQSSRYLVKRTGEKVFLECVQDMDHENMFWYRQDPGLGLRLIYFSYDVKMKEKGDIPEGYSVSREKKERFSLILESASTNQTSMYLCASSLLTYEQYFGPGTRLTVT.

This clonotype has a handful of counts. CDR3 in amino acids: CASIGRGGEEKLFF. CDR3 DNA sequence: TGTGCCAGCATTGGCCGGGGGGGCGAGGAAAAACTGTTTTTT. V gene TRBV28 combines with J gene TRBJ1-4; D possibly corresponds to TRBD1 (6 bases). This CDR3 spans 14 amino acids. Trimming cost V 7 bases and J 8 bases, with 17 bases left between them. CDR1 is MDHEN, CDR2 SYDVKM, per germline.

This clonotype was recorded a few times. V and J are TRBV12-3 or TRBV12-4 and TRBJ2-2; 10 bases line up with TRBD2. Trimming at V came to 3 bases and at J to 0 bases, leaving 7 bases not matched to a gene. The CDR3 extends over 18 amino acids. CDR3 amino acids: CASSFPTSGVTNTGELFF. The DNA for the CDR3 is TGTGCCAGCAGTTTCCCCACTAGCGGGGTAACGAACACCGGGGAGCTGTTTTTT.

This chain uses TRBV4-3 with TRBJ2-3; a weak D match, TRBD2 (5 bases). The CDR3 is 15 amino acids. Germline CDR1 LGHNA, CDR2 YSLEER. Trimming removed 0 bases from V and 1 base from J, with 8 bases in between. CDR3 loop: CASSQDGIRTDTQYF. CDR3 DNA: TGCGCCAGCAGCCAAGACGGGATCCGCACAGATACGCAGTATTTT.

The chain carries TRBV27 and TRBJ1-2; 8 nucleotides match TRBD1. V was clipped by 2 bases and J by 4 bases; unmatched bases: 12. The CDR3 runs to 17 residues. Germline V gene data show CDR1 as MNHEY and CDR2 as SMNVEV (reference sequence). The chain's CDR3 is CASSLRTGGGNSYGYTF. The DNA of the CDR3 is TGTGCCAGCAGTTTAAGAACAGGGGGTGGTAACTCCTATGGCTACACCTTC.

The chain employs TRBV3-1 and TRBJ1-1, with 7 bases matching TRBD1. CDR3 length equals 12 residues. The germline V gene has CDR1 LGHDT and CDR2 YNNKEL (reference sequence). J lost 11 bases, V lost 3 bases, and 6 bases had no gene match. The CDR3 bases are TGTGCCAGCAGCCAGAGGGACAGTCGGGCTTTCTTT. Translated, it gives CASSQRDSRAFF.

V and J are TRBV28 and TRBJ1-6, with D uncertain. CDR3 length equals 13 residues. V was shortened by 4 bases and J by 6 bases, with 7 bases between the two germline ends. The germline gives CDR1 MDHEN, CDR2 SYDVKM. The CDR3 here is CASSWTLNSPLHF. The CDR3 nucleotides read TGTGCCAGCAGTTGGACCCTTAATTCACCCCTCCACTTT.

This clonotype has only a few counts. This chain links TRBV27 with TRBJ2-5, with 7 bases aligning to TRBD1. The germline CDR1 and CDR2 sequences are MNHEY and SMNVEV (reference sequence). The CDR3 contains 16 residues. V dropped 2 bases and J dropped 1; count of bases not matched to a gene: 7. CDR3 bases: TGTGCCAGCAGTTTAGGTTACAGGGGACCCCAAGAGACCCAGTACTTC. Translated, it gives CASSLGYRGPQETQYF.

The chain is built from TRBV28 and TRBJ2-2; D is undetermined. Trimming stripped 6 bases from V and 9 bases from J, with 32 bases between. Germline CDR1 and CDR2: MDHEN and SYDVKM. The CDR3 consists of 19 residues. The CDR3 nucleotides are TGTGCCAGCAGCCTCCTAATGATAAGGCAGGCGGATCGTGGCCGGGAGCTGTTTTTT. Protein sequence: CASSLLMIRQADRGRELFF.

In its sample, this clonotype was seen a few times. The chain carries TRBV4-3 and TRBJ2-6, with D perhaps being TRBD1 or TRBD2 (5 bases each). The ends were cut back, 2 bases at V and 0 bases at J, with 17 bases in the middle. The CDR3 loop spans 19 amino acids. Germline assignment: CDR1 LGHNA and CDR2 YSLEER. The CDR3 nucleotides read TGCGCCAGCAGCCAACTCCGGGACGGGTATAGCTCTGGGGCCAACGTCCTGACTTTC. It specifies CASSQLRDGYSSGANVLTF.

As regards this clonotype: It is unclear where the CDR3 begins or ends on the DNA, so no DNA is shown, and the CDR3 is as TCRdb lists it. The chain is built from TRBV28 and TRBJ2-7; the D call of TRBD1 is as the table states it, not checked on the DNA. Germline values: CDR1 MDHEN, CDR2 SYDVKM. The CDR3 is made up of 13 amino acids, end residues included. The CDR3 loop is CASSFFGQYEQYF.

CDR3 protein: CASSLGTGGRQETQYF. The CDR3 nucleotides are TGTGCCAGCAGCCTCGGGACAGGGGGCCGACAAGAGACCCAGTACTTC. The V and J genes are TRBV2 and TRBJ2-5; 12 bases are shared with TRBD1. After removal of 6 bases from V and 2 bases from J, the junction contained 7 bases not matched to a gene. The CDR3 covers 16 residues. The germline V gene has CDR1 SNHLY and CDR2 FYNNEI. Using reference TRBV2 and TRBJ2-5 for the parts outside the CDR3, the full variable domain is EPEVTQTPSHQVTQMGQEVILRCVPISNHLYFYWYRQILGQKVEFLVSFYNNEISEKSEIFDDQFSVERPDGSNFTLKIRSTKLEDSAMYFCASSLGTGGRQETQYFGPGTRLLVL.

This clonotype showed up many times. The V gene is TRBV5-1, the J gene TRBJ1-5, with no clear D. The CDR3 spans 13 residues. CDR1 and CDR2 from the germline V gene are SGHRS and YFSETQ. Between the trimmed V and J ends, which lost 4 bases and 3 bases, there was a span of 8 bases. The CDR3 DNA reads TGCGCCAGCAGCACCGGCCCCAATCAGCCCCAGCATTTT. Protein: CASSTGPNQPQHF.

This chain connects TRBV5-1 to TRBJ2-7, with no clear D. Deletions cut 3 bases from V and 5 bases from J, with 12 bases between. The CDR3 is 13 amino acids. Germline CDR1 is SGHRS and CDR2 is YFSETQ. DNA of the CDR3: TGCGCCAGCAGCTCGTCCCCTTTGGACGAGCAGTACTTC. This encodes CASSSSPLDEQYF.

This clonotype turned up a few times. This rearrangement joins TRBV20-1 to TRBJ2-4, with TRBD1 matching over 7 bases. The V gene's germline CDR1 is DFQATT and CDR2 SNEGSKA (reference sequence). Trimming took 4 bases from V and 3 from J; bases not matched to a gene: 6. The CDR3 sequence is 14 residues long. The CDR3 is CSATRAGGKNIQYF. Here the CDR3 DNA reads TGCAGTGCTACCCGGGCAGGGGGCAAAAACATTCAGTACTTC.

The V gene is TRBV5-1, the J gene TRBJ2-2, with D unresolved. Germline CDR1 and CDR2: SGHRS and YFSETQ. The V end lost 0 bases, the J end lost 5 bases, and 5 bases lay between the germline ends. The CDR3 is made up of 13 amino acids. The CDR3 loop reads CASSLDWTGELFF. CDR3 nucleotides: TGCGCCAGCAGCTTGGACTGGACCGGGGAGCTGTTTTTT.

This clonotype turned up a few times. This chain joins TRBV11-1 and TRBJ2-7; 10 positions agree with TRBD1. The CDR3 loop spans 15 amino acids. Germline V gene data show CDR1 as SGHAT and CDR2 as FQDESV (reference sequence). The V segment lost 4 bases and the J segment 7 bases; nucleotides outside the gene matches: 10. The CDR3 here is CASSSRQGALREQYF. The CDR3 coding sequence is TGTGCCAGCAGCTCACGACAGGGGGCATTGAGGGAGCAGTACTTC.

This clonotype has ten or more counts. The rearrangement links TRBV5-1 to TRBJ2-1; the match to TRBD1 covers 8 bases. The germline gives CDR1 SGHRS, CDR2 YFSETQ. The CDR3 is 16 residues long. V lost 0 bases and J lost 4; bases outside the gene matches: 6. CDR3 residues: CASSLAQGAGYNEQFF. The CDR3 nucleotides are TGCGCCAGCAGCTTGGCCCAGGGGGCAGGGTACAATGAGCAGTTCTTC.

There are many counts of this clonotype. DNA of the CDR3: TGCAGTGCTAGGGAGGGGCTCACAGATACGCAGTATTTT. Protein sequence: CSAREGLTDTQYF. This chain joins TRBV20-1 and TRBJ2-3, with D possibly TRBD2 on 6 matching bases. Germline V gene lookup returns CDR1 DFQATT and CDR2 SNEGSKA (reference sequence). The CDR3 contains 13 residues. V shed 3 bases and J shed 2 bases, with 9 bases lying between them.

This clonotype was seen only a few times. The CDR3 nucleotides are TGCGCCAGCAGCGACCTAGCGCCTCAAGAGACCCAGTACTTC. It translates to CASSDLAPQETQYF. The J gene is TRBJ2-5, the V gene TRBV5-1; a possible D gene is TRBD2 (6 bases). The CDR3 runs to 14 residues. CDR1 SGHRS and CDR2 YFSETQ come from the germline V gene. V lost 4 bases and J 2 bases, leaving 12 bases between the germline ends.